The entry below gives a single T cell receptor (beta chain) sequence along with its context. Its antigen is still unknown. No per-base quality is available; no much larger clone lies one base away. The CDR3 holds 16 amino acids from the cysteine to the phenylalanine. CDR3 DNA is the only sequence kept; it has 48 bases, read in frame from the first base. CDR1 SGHVS and CDR2 FNYEAQ were looked up in the germline V gene. V ends up 0 bases short and J 4 bases short, with an unmatched junction base count of 2. The sample comes from a study of control samples from healthy donors and cancer patients (dated by TCRdb to about 2020). Library preparation employed the immunoSEQ multiplex PCR assay. The immuneACCESS repertoire file appears here via TCRdb, limited to in-frame rearrangements. These files lack a portion of the clones; in checked studies, under half of the deficit traces to unresolved V genes, and the cause of the others is not known. Counted in this sample were 120,000 to 150,000 clones; about 90% of them appeared once. The top ten clonotypes cover 6% to 9% of the sample.

Material: blood. The receptor's source is a man aged 18 to 30 in good health. Recombination linked TRBV7-6 to TRBJ2-2, with TRBD1 matching 10 junction bases. The nucleotide sequence is TGTGCCAGCAGCTTAGCCGGGACAGGGGCCACCGGGGAGCTGTTTTTT. It translates to CASSLAGTGATGELFF.